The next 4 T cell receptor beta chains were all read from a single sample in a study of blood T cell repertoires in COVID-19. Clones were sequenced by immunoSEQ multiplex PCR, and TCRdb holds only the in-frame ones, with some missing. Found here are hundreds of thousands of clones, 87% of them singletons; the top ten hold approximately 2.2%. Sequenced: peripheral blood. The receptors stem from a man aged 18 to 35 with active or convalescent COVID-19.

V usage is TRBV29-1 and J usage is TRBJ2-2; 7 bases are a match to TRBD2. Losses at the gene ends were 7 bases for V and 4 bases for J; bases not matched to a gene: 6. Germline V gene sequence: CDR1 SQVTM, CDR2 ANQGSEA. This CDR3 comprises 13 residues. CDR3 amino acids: CSGRDYSTGELFF. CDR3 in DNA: TGCAGCGGCAGGGACTACAGCACCGGGGAGCTGTTTTTT.

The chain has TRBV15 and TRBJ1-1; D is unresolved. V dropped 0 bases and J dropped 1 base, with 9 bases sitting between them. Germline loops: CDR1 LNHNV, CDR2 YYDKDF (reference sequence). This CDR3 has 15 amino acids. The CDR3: CATSRDRGKNTEAFF. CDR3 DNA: TGTGCCACCAGCAGAGATAGAGGGAAGAACACTGAAGCTTTCTTT.

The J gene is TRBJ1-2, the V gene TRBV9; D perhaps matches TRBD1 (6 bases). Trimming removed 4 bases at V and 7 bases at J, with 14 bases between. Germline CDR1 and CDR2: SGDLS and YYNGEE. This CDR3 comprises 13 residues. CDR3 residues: CASSISGVGGYTF. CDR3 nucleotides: TGTGCCAGCAGCATTTCAGGGGTAGGTGGCTACACCTTC.

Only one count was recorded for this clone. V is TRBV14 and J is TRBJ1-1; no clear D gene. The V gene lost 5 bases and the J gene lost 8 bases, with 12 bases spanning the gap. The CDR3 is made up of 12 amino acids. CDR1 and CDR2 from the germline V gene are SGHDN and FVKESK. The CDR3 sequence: CASSGSGREAFF. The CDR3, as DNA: TGTGCCAGCAGCGGATCCGGGAGGGAAGCTTTCTTT.